The clone carrying this T cell receptor (beta chain) was seen ten or more times. Its antigen remains unidentified. Trimming took 5 bases from V and 0 from J, leaving 13 bases between them. The CDR3 is 16 amino acids. Germline values: CDR1 LGHNA, CDR2 YNFKEQ. TCRbeta library construction was performed incorporating unique molecular identifiers. TCRdb ran MiXCR on the PCR reads and lists one entry per CDR3 protein. The repertoire holds under 300,000 distinct CDR3 sequences, with roughly 12% as singletons. The sample comes from a study of T-cell reconstitution after alpha-beta-depleted transplantation in children. Study-wide results and caveats: Reportedly, roughly two months post-transplant, alpha-beta T cells arose from several hundred expanded graft clones.

The receptor comes from a male patient aged 2-15 years who had a stem cell transplant for chronic granulomatous disease, so the T cells may come from the graft donor. The chain employs TRBV4-2 and TRBJ1-4, with D perhaps TRBD1 (5 bases). The starting material was peripheral blood, obtained 180 days after TCRalphabeta/CD19-depleted stem cell transplant. The CDR3 DNA sequence: TGTGCCAGCAGCAAACCAGGGAAAGCAACTAATGAAAAACTGTTTTTT. The encoded protein is CASSKPGKATNEKLFF.